Detailed here is one T cell receptor (beta chain). CDR3 length: 15 residues. Germline values: CDR1 SEHNR, CDR2 FQNEAQ (reference sequence). The V end was cut by 5 bases, the J end by 7 bases, with 18 bases between. This entry belongs to a study of blood T cell repertoires in COVID-19. On the study more broadly: The origin of the acute and convalescent COVID-19 samples was the United States, Italy and Spain.

Participants spanned ages roughly 18 to 90 years and resided in 20 to 25 US areas. Only in-frame clones appear in the TCRdb table, and some are missing; sequencing was by immunoSEQ multiplex PCR. This sample yields about 440,000 clones, of which 80% to 95% are seen a single time; 0.6% belongs to the top ten. The sequence came from a man between 18 and 35 years old who had recovered from COVID-19. The chain carries TRBV7-9 and TRBJ2-1, with D tentatively TRBD2 (7 bases). Material: PBMCs or T cells enriched from blood (not recorded which). DNA of the CDR3: TGTGCCAGCAGCCCAGGACAGAGGGAGGGGAATGAGCAGTTCTTC. This translates into CASSPGQREGNEQFF.